The rows below give T cell receptor beta chains drawn from one sample of a study of shared clonotypes between healthy human individuals. Only in-frame clones appear in the TCRdb table, and some are missing; sequencing was by immunoSEQ multiplex PCR. Of about 2.5 million clones listed, approximately 90% were seen once; the top ten hold around 0.35%. The sample comprised naive CD4+ T cells from PBMCs. These receptors were obtained from a man younger than 35 in good health. Some clones in this sample may be carry-over from other donors' samples. Each CDR3 is given with its conserved first and last residue. The D gene is left open where the match is weak. Clone size is not always given. Where it is, it says once, few, many or a class for expanded clones.

J: TRBJ1-1; size: .; D: .; V: TRBV27; DNA: TGTGCCAGCAGTTCAGCCCACAGGGAGAACACTGAAGCTTTCTTT; CDR3: CASSSAHRENTEAFF
J: TRBJ1-3; size: .; D: .; V: TRBV7-9; DNA: TGTGCCAGCAGCTACCCTGAATCATACTCTGGAAACACCATATATTTT; CDR3: CASSYPESYSGNTIYF
J: TRBJ2-2; size: .; D: .; V: TRBV11-2; DNA: TGTGCCAGCAGCTTAGCAGGCACCGGGGAGCTGTTTTTT; CDR3: CASSLAGTGELFF
J: TRBJ1-1; size: .; D: TRBD1; V: TRBV5-4; DNA: TGTGCCAGCACCTTAGGGGGACAGGGGGCTGAAGCTTTCTTT; CDR3: CASTLGGQGAEAFF
J: TRBJ2-1; size: once; D: TRBD2; V: TRBV7-2; DNA: TGTGCCAGCAGCTTAAGGGGAGGTATAGCGGGAGGGAGGAATGAGCAGTTCTTC; CDR3: CASSLRGGIAGGRNEQFF
J: TRBJ2-1; size: .; D: TRBD2; V: TRBV30; DNA: TGTGCCTGGAGTGGGGACTACTACAATGAGCAGTTCTTC; CDR3: CAWSGDYYNEQFF
J: TRBJ2-5; size: .; D: TRBD2; V: TRBV11-3; DNA: TGTGCCAGCAGCTCAGGTCTACTAGCGGGAGTGGAGACCCAGTACTTC; CDR3: CASSSGLLAGVETQYF
J: TRBJ1-5; size: .; D: .; V: TRBV28; DNA: TGTGCCAGCAGTCCCGCTGGGGGAAATCAGCCCCAGCATTTT; CDR3: CASSPAGGNQPQHF
J: TRBJ1-2; size: few; D: TRBD1; V: TRBV6-6; DNA: TGTGCCAGCAGTTACGGGCGACAGGGATCTAACTATGGCTACACCTTC; CDR3: CASSYGRQGSNYGYTF
J: TRBJ1-4; size: .; D: .; V: TRBV28; DNA: TGTGCCAGCACCCCGAGGGGTAGTGGAGACGAAAAACTGTTTTTT; CDR3: CASTPRGSGDEKLFF
J: TRBJ2-1; size: .; D: TRBD2; V: TRBV6-1; DNA: TGTGCCAGCAGTGATTCGCTAGCGGGAGGAAGCAATGAGCAGTTCTTC; CDR3: CASSDSLAGGSNEQFF
J: TRBJ2-1; size: .; D: TRBD2; V: TRBV28; DNA: TGTGCCAGCAGTTCCCCACAATTAGCGGGAGGCTCTGAGCAGTTCTTC; CDR3: CASSSPQLAGGSEQFF
J: TRBJ1-2; size: .; D: TRBD1; V: TRBV6-5; DNA: TGTGCCAGCAGAAGACAGGGTAACTATGGCTACACCTTC; CDR3: CASRRQGNYGYTF
J: TRBJ1-2; size: once; D: .; V: TRBV19; DNA: TGTGCCAGTAGTCTCCACGGGGGCCAATATGGCTACACCTTC; CDR3: CASSLHGGQYGYTF
J: TRBJ2-7; size: .; D: .; V: TRBV28; DNA: TGTGCCAGCACCGGGACCGCCAGGCGTGGCGAGCAGTACTTC; CDR3: CASTGTARRGEQYF
J: TRBJ1-2; size: .; D: .; V: TRBV7-2; DNA: TGTGCCAGCAGTCCGGGAAGCTATGGCTACACCTTC; CDR3: CASSPGSYGYTF
J: TRBJ2-7; size: .; D: TRBD2; V: TRBV2; DNA: TGTGCCAGCAGTGAGCCAGACCTTAGCGGGAGGCTCGAGCAGTACTTC; CDR3: CASSEPDLSGRLEQYF
J: TRBJ2-7; size: once; D: .; V: TRBV10-3; DNA: TGTGCCTCAGGGAGCGGAACCACCTACGAGCAGTACTTC; CDR3: CASGSGTTYEQYF
J: TRBJ2-5; size: .; D: .; V: TRBV11-1; DNA: TGTGCCACCAGGGGAGGAGGCGAGACCCAGTACTTC; CDR3: CATRGGGETQYF
J: TRBJ2-4; size: .; D: .; V: TRBV27; DNA: TGTGCCAGCAGTCCCCTCGGAGGGGGAGCCAAAAACATTCAGTACTTC; CDR3: CASSPLGGGAKNIQYF
J: TRBJ1-1; size: .; D: .; V: TRBV18; DNA: TGTGCCAGCTCACCTGACTCAACCTTTCGGGCTTTCTTT; CDR3: CASSPDSTFRAFF
J: TRBJ2-1; size: .; D: TRBD2; V: TRBV7-3; DNA: TGTGCCAGCAGCTTAGGGACTAGCGGGAGTCATGAGCAGTTCTTC; CDR3: CASSLGTSGSHEQFF
J: TRBJ2-7; size: .; D: .; V: TRBV11-2; DNA: TGTGCCAGCAGCTTATTAGCTCCCGAGCAGTACTTC; CDR3: CASSLLAPEQYF
J: TRBJ2-1; size: .; D: TRBD2; V: TRBV11-3; DNA: TGTGCCAGCAGCCGGACTAGCGGGAGTAAGAATGAGCAGTTCTTC; CDR3: CASSRTSGSKNEQFF
J: TRBJ2-1; size: .; D: TRBD2; V: TRBV27; DNA: TGTGCCAGCAGTTTCGGGACTAACGTCAATGAGCAGTTCTTC; CDR3: CASSFGTNVNEQFF
J: TRBJ2-5; size: once; D: TRBD2; V: TRBV9; DNA: TGTGCCAGCAGCGTCCTTGCGGGAGCCGAGACCCAGTACTTC; CDR3: CASSVLAGAETQYF
J: TRBJ1-1; size: few; D: .; V: TRBV5-8; DNA: TGTGCCAGCAGCTTTCACAGGGAAGCTTTCTTT; CDR3: CASSFHREAFF
J: TRBJ1-1; size: .; D: .; V: TRBV28; DNA: TGTGCCAGCAGTTTATATTCCCTGGGGGGGAACACTGAAGCTTTCTTT; CDR3: CASSLYSLGGNTEAFF
J: TRBJ2-4; size: .; D: .; V: TRBV28; DNA: TGTGCCAGCAGCCCCCAGGGAAACATTCAGTACTTC; CDR3: CASSPQGNIQYF
J: TRBJ1-2; size: .; D: TRBD1; V: TRBV28; DNA: TGTGCCAGCAGTGGGGACAGGGCCCGTGGCTACACCTTC; CDR3: CASSGDRARGYTF
J: TRBJ1-1; size: .; D: .; V: TRBV19; DNA: TGTGCCAGTAGTATTGGAATCTTGGCAGGGGTGAGTGAAGCTTTCTTT; CDR3: CASSIGILAGVSEAFF
J: TRBJ2-5; size: .; D: .; V: TRBV5-1; DNA: TGCGCCAGCAGCTTGGGAGGGTCAGATCAAGAGACCCAGTACTTC; CDR3: CASSLGGSDQETQYF
J: TRBJ2-2; size: .; D: .; V: TRBV19; DNA: TGTGCCAGTAGACCGGGACATGCGAACACCGGGGAGCTGTTTTTT; CDR3: CASRPGHANTGELFF
J: TRBJ2-5; size: .; D: .; V: TRBV9; DNA: TGTGCCAGCAGCGCCCGGGGGGCTGAGACCCAGTACTTC; CDR3: CASSARGAETQYF
J: TRBJ2-2; size: .; D: .; V: TRBV6-1; DNA: TGTGCCTGTGGGTGGGAATCGAACACCGGGGAGCTGTTTTTT; CDR3: CACGWESNTGELFF
J: TRBJ2-3; size: .; D: .; V: TRBV2; DNA: TGTGCCAGCAGGCCCCGGGGAGATACGCAGTATTTT; CDR3: CASRPRGDTQYF
J: TRBJ1-5; size: .; D: .; V: TRBV18; DNA: TGTGCCAGCTCTCAACAGGCCGCGGTGGGGCAGCCCCAGCATTTT; CDR3: CASSQQAAVGQPQHF
J: TRBJ1-3; size: .; D: TRBD1; V: TRBV5-1; DNA: TGCGCCAGCAGCTTCTCTACAGGGGTGACGGGAAACACCATATATTTT; CDR3: CASSFSTGVTGNTIYF
J: TRBJ1-5; size: .; D: .; V: TRBV28; DNA: TGTGCCAGCAGTTTAGGGGGGTTCCGGCTAAATCAGCCCCAGCATTTT; CDR3: CASSLGGFRLNQPQHF
J: TRBJ1-3; size: .; D: TRBD1; V: TRBV6-1; DNA: TGTGCCAGCAGTGAAGCGCTTCGTGGACAGGGGACCTCTGGAAACACCATATATTTT; CDR3: CASSEALRGQGTSGNTIYF
J: TRBJ1-1; size: once; D: TRBD1; V: TRBV7-9; DNA: TGTGCCAGCAGCCACTGGGACAGGGCGAACACTGAAGCTTTCTTT; CDR3: CASSHWDRANTEAFF
J: TRBJ2-1; size: .; D: TRBD2; V: TRBV5-1; DNA: TGCGCCAGCAGCTTTCAGGGACTAAGCTCCTACAATGAGCAGTTCTTC; CDR3: CASSFQGLSSYNEQFF
J: TRBJ1-5; size: once; D: .; V: TRBV10-1; DNA: TGCGCCAGCAGTGAGTCGAGTTATCAGCCCCAGCATTTT; CDR3: CASSESSYQPQHF
J: TRBJ1-2; size: .; D: .; V: TRBV7-2; DNA: TGTGCCAGCAGCTTTGGGGGGGCGGGTGGCTACACCTTC; CDR3: CASSFGGAGGYTF
J: TRBJ2-3; size: .; D: TRBD1; V: TRBV7-8; DNA: TGTGCCAGCAGCTACGTGAGGTGGCAGGGGGCTGCAGATACGCAGTATTTT; CDR3: CASSYVRWQGAADTQYF
J: TRBJ2-7; size: .; D: .; V: TRBV30; DNA: TGTGCCTGGAGTGGCGACAGCCTCACTCTCCGGTACTTC; CDR3: CAWSGDSLTLRYF
J: TRBJ1-1; size: .; D: TRBD1; V: TRBV10-3; DNA: TGTGCCATCAGCCGGGACAGTGAAGCTTTCTTT; CDR3: CAISRDSEAFF
J: TRBJ2-1; size: .; D: TRBD2; V: TRBV15; DNA: TGTGCCACCAGCAGAGCCTTTCTAGCGGGAGGCGGAAATGAGCAGTTCTTC; CDR3: CATSRAFLAGGGNEQFF
J: TRBJ2-2; size: once; D: .; V: TRBV29-1; DNA: TGCAGCGTTGTCAGGGATGACACCGGGGAGCTGTTTTTT; CDR3: CSVVRDDTGELFF
J: TRBJ1-1; size: .; D: TRBD1; V: TRBV7-3; DNA: TGTGCCAGCAGCTTAACGACAGGGGACACTGAAGCTTTCTTT; CDR3: CASSLTTGDTEAFF
J: TRBJ2-3; size: .; D: TRBD1; V: TRBV6-1; DNA: TGTGCCAGCATCAGGGCCCGACAGGGGACAGATACGCAGTATTTT; CDR3: CASIRARQGTDTQYF
J: TRBJ1-2; size: few; D: .; V: TRBV6-5; DNA: TGTGCCAGCAGTCCTATGCACCGTAACTATGGCTACACCTTC; CDR3: CASSPMHRNYGYTF
J: TRBJ1-3; size: .; D: .; V: TRBV7-2; DNA: TGTGCCAGCAGCCTAGAGTGGGGGGCACGAAACACCATATATTTT; CDR3: CASSLEWGARNTIYF